Described below is a single T cell receptor beta chain sequence and its context. Its antigen remains unidentified. Base qualities are not recorded, but no much larger clone differs from it by a single base. The data were taken from a study of cytomegalovirus exposure and HLA in healthy donors (dated by TCRdb to the late 2010s). About the full investigation: According to an earlier analysis of 587 of the donors, about 170 million T cells yielded some 110 million unique TCR beta sequences and about 300 Gb of sequence data. A later genetic analysis took genome-wide SNP genotypes for about 60% of the roughly 670 donors and used that subset as a discovery cohort. In addition to the first cohort of hundreds of subjects, a separate validation cohort of over 90 different subjects was used. In an earlier analysis of 500 to 650 of the donors, high-throughput TCR beta sequencing was used to judge whether each TCR beta V gene segment behaved as functional or pseudogenic. The number of donors typed differed by locus, with 629-630 for A, B, C, DRB1 and DQB1, over 500 for DQA1, 600 to 610 for DPA1, and approximately 470 for DPB1. Donor age, sex, ethnicity and CMV serostatus were compiled together with the repertoire data. The study profiled the T cell repertoires of about 640 subjects by immunosequencing and related them to cytomegalovirus serostatus. The study was designed to test whether signatures of past pathogen exposure could be identified by cataloging public T cell receptors. Four to six DR-DQ haplotypes were handled as single units for association and clustering, since linkage in the cohort was strong. Across 398 genotyped donors of the cohort, an average of approximately 200,000 unique TCR beta nucleotide sequences per donor were sequenced, and roughly 17% of those sequences were non-productive. Among the roughly 400 genotyped donors, around 81% belonged to the genetic ancestry cluster associated with self-reported Caucasian donors. All discovery cohort repertoires had been generated on a single sequencing platform. To predict cytomegalovirus infection status, the study brought together high-throughput TCR immunosequencing, statistical association of individual TCRs with disease status, and machine learning. HLA typing covered class I and class II loci at four-digit resolution. A later analysis re-examined previously published TCR beta repertoires from hundreds of donors and added high-resolution HLA genotyping to investigate patterns of TCR occurrence. About 280 gigabases of sequencing data and roughly 80 million unique TCR sequences made up an early release that covered under 750 HLA-typed donors. Rather than using new phenotypic data, the later analysis identified candidate immune exposures from TCR beta sequences and from how often those sequences occurred across donors. The research as a whole found: A later analysis associated around 16,000 TCR beta sequences with specific HLA alleles at a false discovery rate of 0.05. The sequencing pipeline was judged likely to have produced a cluster of highly shared sequence variants as a technical artifact. A total of 150 to 200 TCR beta chains were listed by the study as associated with cytomegalovirus. Correlated functional status among segregating V segments might be attributable to linkage disequilibrium, but an unknown experimental factor could not be ruled out. Only TCR beta chains were sequenced in this cohort, and the absence of alpha or paired-chain data limited detectable features. In a later analysis, the rate of TCR association differed among HLA loci, with DRB1 alleles having the most associated TCRs and HLA-C alleles having the fewest. Some IMGT-functional V segments, including TRBV6-2 and TRBV6-3, could not be distinguished by the 87-base-pair reads and were therefore excluded. While some public TCRs were present in many individuals, most TCR sequences turned up only very rarely across donors. Assigning TCR associations to individual alleles was difficult when HLA alleles, especially DR and DQ, strongly co-occurred. A further reported finding was that TCR beta sequences accurately predicted the HLA-A and HLA-B alleles for most subjects in the first cohort. According to the authors, the approach could potentially be generalized to other disease states and immunological phenotypes. Roughly 17 rarely observed V segments, including chromosome 9 orphons, were excluded from the earlier analysis of some 590 of the donors because counts were too low. In a later analysis, several top co-occurrence clusters were reported to appear linked to parvovirus B19, influenza, CMV and Epstein-Barr virus. Broadly in line with IMGT annotations, most TCR beta V segments showed up in productive rearrangements about 87% or about 30% of the time in an earlier analysis of several hundred of the donors. Because HLA typing was unavailable for some donors at each locus, only the typed subset was used in association tests. The presence/absence analyses assumed that sequencing depth was roughly uniform across donors, and that assumption may not be true. A later analysis found that most CMV-associated TCR beta chains appeared HLA-restricted, with HLA associations seemingly driven largely by CMV exposure. Cytomegalovirus status was reported to be diagnosed by the classifier with high specificity and sensitivity in both the original and validation cohorts. V-gene and J-gene trimming of TCR beta chains was associated with a missense DCLRE1C variant in a later genetic analysis, and the association was replicated in an independent cohort. Compared with equally common non-associated chains, HLA-associated TCR beta chains in a later analysis were more clonally expanded and had lower generation probabilities. Three of the identified cytomegalovirus-associated TCR beta chains were confirmed in vitro to be specific for cytomegalovirus antigens. The only immune exposure information available for the cohort was CMV serostatus. A later genetic analysis reported fewer N-insertions in productive TCRs among donors in an Asian-associated ancestry cluster than the roughly 650-donor mean.

In total, more than 500 healthy bone marrow donors made up the cohort. At the time of sampling, every cohort member was nominally healthy, though immune exposures that went unrecorded were likely present. The donor tested CMV seronegative and was one of the 352 seronegative cohort members. Each donor provided a peripheral blood sample, and peripheral blood mononuclear cells were used for TCR beta sequencing. The Qiagen DNeasy Blood Extraction Kit was used to extract genomic DNA from the blood cell samples. CDR1 and CDR2 are drawn from the germline V gene (reference sequence): SEHNR, FQNEAQ. Measured from the cysteine to the phenylalanine, the CDR3 is 13 residues long. Just the 39-base CDR3 DNA is kept, in frame starting at base 1. V and J lose 6 bases and 3 bases, and a span of 11 bases separates them. Library generation was performed with the immunoSEQ multiplex PCR assay. For the multiplex PCR, a mixture combining 60 forward primers for TCR Vbeta segments and 13 reverse primers for TCR Jbeta segments was used. The CDR3 region of rearranged TCR beta genes was amplified from genomic DNA with a multiplex PCR assay. On the Illumina HiSeq System, the amplified TCR beta libraries were sequenced as 87-base-pair reads. For the original study's pipeline: Across the 666 repertoires, a later analysis counted 60 million to 90 million unique TCR beta chains, some 11 million of which were shared by at least two donors. Raw reads were error-corrected and collapsed into unique sequences by a nearest-neighbor algorithm in which closely related sequences were merged to remove PCR and sequencing errors. V, D and J gene segments were assigned by aligning CDR3 sequences to IMGT reference sequences. Each retained sequence needed at least a six-nucleotide match to both a V gene segment and a J gene segment. Rearrangements were classified as productive when the CDR3 lacked stop codons and remained in frame with V and J, and all other rearrangements were classified as non-productive. Following IMGT convention, CDR3 was defined as the stretch from the second conserved V-encoded cysteine to the conserved J-encoded phenylalanine. Sequences without an unambiguous match to a single V gene segment were excluded from the earlier analysis of 450 to 650 of the donors. In an earlier analysis of 587 of the donors, V segments were called functional above 56.7% productive rearrangements and were called segregating when the between-donor standard deviation exceeded 5%. A statistical classification framework was built for diagnosing cytomegalovirus status from the catalog of TCR beta chain sequences. In a later analysis, TCR nucleotide sequences were compared against IMGT/GENE-DB human TR gene sequences so that V and J genes could be assigned. In a later analysis, CDR3 sequences and most-parsimonious VDJ recombination scenarios were assigned using the TCRdist pipeline. A later analysis defined each TCR beta chain by its CDR3 amino acid sequence plus V-gene family, and excluded reads lacking a unique V-gene family. In a later analysis, around 650 highly shared, low-generation-probability nucleotide sequences were removed to address suspected cross-contamination and a sequencing artifact. A later analysis calculated a clonal expansion index for each public chain from normalized within-repertoire ranks of inferred template counts. In a later analysis, generation probabilities were computed with a VDJ recombination model fitted to out-of-frame rearrangements, and the resulting probabilities were checked against IGoR. A later analysis scored TCR-TCR, TCR-HLA and TCR-CMV co-occurrence with hypergeometric tests, applying a repertoire-size bias correction to TCR pairs. A later analysis estimated false discovery rates by permuting HLA or CMV assignments 20 times. In a later analysis, co-occurring TCRs were grouped using DBSCAN, and TCRdist sequence similarity was added for clustering within HLA-allele-positive subsets. For co-occurrence clustering, repertoires with fewer than 30,000 or more than 120,000 public chains were excluded, along with about five repertoires with anomalous nucleotide sharing. TCRdb re-hosts the immuneACCESS table, in-frame sequences only. Its copies lack some clones; in the studies checked, an unresolved V gene accounts for under half of them, and the cause for the rest is not known. V and J calls and clone size are as listed in that table; D and trimming were resolved from the DNA. The sample table shows under 200,000 clones, and around 83% are seen once. The ten largest clones add up to roughly 1.5% of the sample.

Recombination joined TRBV7-9 with TRBJ1-2; there is no confident call for the D gene. The source is a woman aged 18-29 years in good health and CMV-seronegative. Sequences were obtained from PBMCs. Here is the DNA: TGTGCCAGCAGATCCGAGAGGGACTATGGCTACACCTTC. It translates as CASRSERDYGYTF.